Below are 22 T cell receptor beta chains sequenced from a single sample in a study of cytomegalovirus exposure and HLA in healthy donors. Use of 60 Vbeta and 13 Jbeta primers characterized the PCR. Generated by immunoSEQ multiplex PCR, the TCRdb table keeps only in-frame clones and is missing some. This table has about 190,000 clones, almost 80% appearing once. Sequenced material: PBMCs. Receptor source: a woman between 18 and 29 years old in good health and CMV-seronegative.

J is TRBJ1-2 and V is TRBV4-1; D perhaps matches TRBD1 (6 bases). This CDR3 region has 14 residues. V lost 1 base to trimming and J lost 9 bases, with 15 bases between them. Germline V gene data show CDR1 as MGHRA and CDR2 as YSYEKL. The CDR3 protein is CASSQVGTPLSYTF. The CDR3 nucleotides read TGCGCCAGCAGCCAAGTGGGGACACCACTCAGCTACACCTTC.

Details on this clone: A junction end diverges from the germline sequence, so it may reflect a read error. The chain carries TRBV7-9 and TRBJ1-2; weak D call: TRBD1 (5 bases). This CDR3 region has 12 residues. Germline V gene data show CDR1 as SEHNR and CDR2 as FQNEAQ (reference sequence). The CDR3 nucleotides read TGTTCCAGCAGCTTAGAAAGGGGCCATCACACCTTC. Its protein product is CSSSLERGHHTF.

CDR3 in DNA: TGTGCCAGCAGAGAAGACAGGGGTAAAGCTTTCTTT. Residues: CASREDRGKAFF. The rearrangement uses TRBV28 and TRBJ1-1, with TRBD1 matching 8 bases. The V gene end was trimmed by 6 bases and the J gene end by 9 bases; junction bases not matched to a gene: 6. The CDR3 is 12 residues long. Germline-derived CDR1 and CDR2 are MDHEN and SYDVKM.

V and J are TRBV2 and TRBJ2-7, with D possibly TRBD1 on 6 matching bases. The germline V and J ends were trimmed by 3 bases and 0 bases, with 12 bases remaining between them. CDR3 size: 15 residues. Germline V CDR1 and CDR2: SNHLY, FYNNEI. In nucleotides, the CDR3 is TGTGCCAGCAGTGATCAGGGGCTTCGCTCCTACGAGCAGTACTTC. Its protein is CASSDQGLRSYEQYF.

The sample holds one count of this clone. The chain employs TRBV9 and TRBJ2-2; D is unresolved. Deletions cut 3 bases from V and 2 bases from J, with 5 bases between. The CDR3 consists of 13 residues. Germline V CDR1 and CDR2: SGDLS, YYNGEE. The CDR3 loop reads CASSGSNTGELFF. The CDR3 DNA is TGTGCCAGCAGCGGTAGCAACACCGGGGAGCTGTTTTTT. Combining the CDR3 with reference TRBV9 and TRBJ2-2 gives the whole variable domain DSGVTQTPKHLITATGQRVTLRCSPRSGDLSVYWYQQSLDQGLQFLIQYYNGEERAKGNILERFSAQQFPDLHSELNLSSLELGDSALYFCASSGSNTGELFFGEGSRLTVL.

The J gene is TRBJ2-1, the V gene TRBV4-1; TRBD2 might be the D (7 bases). V lost 4 bases and J 8 bases, leaving 18 bases between the germline ends. The length of the CDR3 is 15 residues. Germline CDR1 is MGHRA and CDR2 is YSYEKL. DNA of the CDR3: TGCGCCAGCAGCCCCCGAGAGGGGGGGGCTGATGAGCAGTTCTTC. It codes for CASSPREGGADEQFF.

A few counts support this clone. The chain uses TRBV27 and TRBJ1-2, with 8 bases matching TRBD1. The CDR3 extends over 18 amino acids. Germline trimming cut 0 bases from V and 2 bases from J; bases unmatched to any gene: 11. CDR1 and CDR2 (germline): MNHEY, SMNVEV (reference sequence). This CDR3 is CASSLSQMGQAANYGYTF. In DNA, the CDR3 is TGTGCCAGCAGTTTATCTCAAATGGGACAGGCGGCAAACTATGGCTACACCTTC.

The gene calls are TRBV6-6 and TRBJ1-1; D is possibly TRBD1 (5 bases). The CDR3 contains 13 residues. The germline V gene encodes CDR1 MNHNY and CDR2 SVGAGI (reference sequence). V lost 7 bases to trimming and J lost 3 bases, with 12 bases between them. The CDR3: CASMGRMDTEAFF. DNA of the CDR3: TGTGCCAGCATGGGGCGGATGGACACTGAAGCTTTCTTT.

V gene TRBV10-3 combines with J gene TRBJ2-5; 7 positions match TRBD1. Per germline, CDR1 ENHRY and CDR2 SYGVKD. This CDR3 region has 16 residues. Losses at the gene ends were 0 bases for V and 0 bases for J; bases not matched to a gene: 4. CDR3 loop: CAISESRGRDQETQYF. CDR3 sequence (DNA): TGTGCCATCAGTGAGTCGAGGGGGCGGGACCAAGAGACCCAGTACTTC.

This clone appeared once. The J gene is TRBJ1-2, the V gene TRBV2; D unclear. This CDR3 has 12 residues. V was cut by 6 bases and J by 14 bases, with 19 bases left in between. Germline CDR1 is SNHLY and CDR2 is FYNNEI. CDR3 DNA sequence: TGTGCCAGCAGCGAGAACCAGCGAGCTGGGACCTTC. This encodes CASSENQRAGTF.

The rearrangement links TRBV5-1 to TRBJ2-2; TRBD2 might be the D (5 bases). Germline CDR1 is SGHRS and CDR2 is YFSETQ. The length of the CDR3 is 13 residues. Trimming removed 0 bases at V and 7 bases at J, with 7 bases between. CDR3 nucleotide sequence: TGCGCCAGCAGCTTGGTTGAGGGCGGGGAGCTGTTTTTT. It codes for CASSLVEGGELFF.

The rearrangement uses TRBV11-2 and TRBJ2-7; 8 bases are shared with TRBD1. Trimming took 4 bases from V and 4 from J; bases not matched to a gene: 9. Germline-derived CDR1 and CDR2 are SGHAT and FQNNGV. This CDR3 spans 15 amino acids. The CDR3 bases are TGTGCCAGCAGCTCCTACGGGACAGGTCAATACGAGCAGTACTTC. This translates into CASSSYGTGQYEQYF.

J is TRBJ2-3 and V is TRBV2; 8 nucleotides match TRBD2. The CDR3 is 16 amino acids. Per the germline V gene, CDR1 is SNHLY and CDR2 is FYNNEI. J gave up 1 base and V 2 bases, and 5 bases lay outside the gene matches. CDR3: CASSEIQRGRTDTQYF. The CDR3 DNA sequence: TGTGCCAGCAGTGAAATCCAGCGGGGGCGCACAGATACGCAGTATTTT.

The rearrangement uses TRBV27 and TRBJ2-7; the match to TRBD1 covers 9 bases. With 1 base clipped from V and 3 bases from J, the junction kept 4 bases outside the gene matches. Germline CDR1 is MNHEY and CDR2 is SMNVEV (reference sequence). The CDR3 spans 15 residues. This CDR3 is CASSLLGDRDYEQYF. The CDR3 nucleotides read TGTGCCAGCAGTTTATTAGGGGACAGGGACTACGAGCAGTACTTC.

The chain joins TRBV2 to TRBJ1-5; 7 bases line up with TRBD1. Germline lookup yields CDR1 SNHLY and CDR2 FYNNEI. The CDR3 runs to 13 residues. The ends lost 7 bases at V and 7 bases at J; junction bases unmatched: 7. The CDR3 nucleotides read TGTGCCAGCACCCGGGACAGCGGGCAGCCCCAGCATTTT. It specifies CASTRDSGQPQHF.

The chain has TRBV7-2 and TRBJ1-1, with unresolved D. V was cut by 1 base and J by 7 bases, with 7 bases left in between. From germline, CDR1 is SGHTA and CDR2 FQGNSA. The CDR3 runs 12 residues. CDR3 protein: CASSLEHREAFF. The CDR3 DNA reads TGTGCCAGCAGCTTAGAACACCGTGAAGCTTTCTTT. Full variable domain (rest looked up from reference TRBV7-2 and TRBJ1-1): GAGVSQSPSNKVTEKGKDVELRCDPISGHTALYWYRQSLGQGLEFLIYFQGNSAPDKSGLPSDRFSAERTGGSVSTLTIQRTQQEDSAVYLCASSLEHREAFFGQGTRLTVV.

This clone was recorded a few times. The rearrangement uses TRBV19 and TRBJ2-7, with a possible D match to TRBD1 (6 bases). CDR3 length equals 13 residues. Trimming pared 6 bases from V and 5 bases from J, leaving 14 bases between. The germline CDR1 and CDR2 sequences are LNHDA and SQIVND (reference sequence). CDR3 in DNA: TGTGCCAGTAGGGAACAGGGAAATGACGAGCAGTACTTC. Its translation: CASREQGNDEQYF.

This clone was found a few times. This chain's CDR3 is CSVRLAGRPYNEQFF. The CDR3 DNA sequence: TGCAGCGTTCGTCTAGCGGGGAGACCTTACAATGAGCAGTTCTTC. The chain is built from TRBV29-1 and TRBJ2-1; 9 bases agree with TRBD2. Germline V CDR1 and CDR2: SQVTM, ANQGSEA. V lost 5 bases to trimming and J lost 4 bases; unmatched junction nucleotides: 9. The CDR3 covers 15 residues.

The CDR3, as DNA: TGCGCCAGCAGCCGAGCAGGGGGCAACACTGAAGCTTTCTTT. Translated: CASSRAGGNTEAFF. The rearrangement joins TRBV4-3 to TRBJ1-1, with 8 positions matching TRBD1. CDR1 is LGHNA, CDR2 YSLEER, per germline. V gave up 4 bases and J gave up 2 bases; unmatched junction bases: 3. The CDR3 extends over 14 amino acids.

The chain couples TRBV5-1 to TRBJ2-7, with D possibly being TRBD1 (5 bases). The CDR3 contains 14 residues. Trimming cost V 1 base and J 6 bases, with 14 bases left between them. The germline CDR1 and CDR2 sequences are SGHRS and YFSETQ. The CDR3 sequence: CASSLTGDSAEQYF. The CDR3 DNA reads TGCGCCAGCAGCTTGACAGGAGATTCGGCCGAGCAGTACTTC. The whole variable domain, filled in from reference TRBV5-1 and TRBJ2-7, reads KAGVTQTPRYLIKTRGQQVTLSCSPISGHRSVSWYQQTPGQGLQFLFEYFSETQRNKGNFPGRFSGRQFSNSRSEMNVSTLELGDSALYLCASSLTGDSAEQYFGPGTRLTVT.

The CDR3 here is CASSSPGQGLKNEKLFF. As DNA, the CDR3 is TGTGCCAGCAGCTCCCCGGGACAGGGACTTAAGAATGAAAAACTGTTTTTT. The V gene is TRBV7-9, the J gene TRBJ1-4, with 9 bases matching TRBD1. The length of the CDR3 is 17 residues. The ends lost 4 bases at V and 5 bases at J; junction bases unmatched: 11. CDR1 is SEHNR, CDR2 FQNEAQ, per germline (reference sequence).

The V and J genes are TRBV6-1 and TRBJ2-3; 10 bases map to TRBD2. Looked up from germline, CDR1 is MNHNS and CDR2 is SASEGT. The CDR3 extends over 16 amino acids. V shed 2 bases, J shed 2 bases, and the junction held 4 bases outside the gene matches. The CDR3, as DNA: TGTGCCAGCAGTGAAAGGACTAGCGGAGACACAGATACGCAGTATTTT. This translates into CASSERTSGDTDTQYF.